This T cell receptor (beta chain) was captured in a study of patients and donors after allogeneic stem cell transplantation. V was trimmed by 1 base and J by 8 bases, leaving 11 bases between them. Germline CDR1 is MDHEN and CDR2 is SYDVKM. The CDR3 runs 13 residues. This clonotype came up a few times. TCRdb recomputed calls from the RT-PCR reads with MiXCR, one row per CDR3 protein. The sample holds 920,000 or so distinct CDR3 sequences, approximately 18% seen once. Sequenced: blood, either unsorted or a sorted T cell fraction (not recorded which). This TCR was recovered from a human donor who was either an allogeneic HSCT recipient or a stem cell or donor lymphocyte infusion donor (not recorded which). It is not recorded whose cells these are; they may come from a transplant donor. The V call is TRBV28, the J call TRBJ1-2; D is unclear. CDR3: CASSLLIGRGYTF. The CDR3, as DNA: TGTGCCAGCAGTTTATTAATTGGGCGGGGCTACACCTTC.